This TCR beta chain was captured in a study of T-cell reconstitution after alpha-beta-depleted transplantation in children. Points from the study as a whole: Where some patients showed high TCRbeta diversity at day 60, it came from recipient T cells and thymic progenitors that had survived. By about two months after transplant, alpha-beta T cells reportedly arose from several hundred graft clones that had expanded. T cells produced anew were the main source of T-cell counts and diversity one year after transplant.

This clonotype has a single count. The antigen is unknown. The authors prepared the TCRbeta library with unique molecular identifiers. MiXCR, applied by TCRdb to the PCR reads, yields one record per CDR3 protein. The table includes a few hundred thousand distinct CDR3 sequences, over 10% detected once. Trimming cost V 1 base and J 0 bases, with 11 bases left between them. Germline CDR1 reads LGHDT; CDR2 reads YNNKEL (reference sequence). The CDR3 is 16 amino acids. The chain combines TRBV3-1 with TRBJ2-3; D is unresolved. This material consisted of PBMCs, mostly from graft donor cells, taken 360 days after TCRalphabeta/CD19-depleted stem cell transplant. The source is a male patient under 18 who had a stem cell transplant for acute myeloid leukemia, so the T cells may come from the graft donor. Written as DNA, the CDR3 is TGTGCCAGCAGCCAAGTCAGCGTCCCTAGCACAGATACGCAGTATTTT. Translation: CASSQVSVPSTDTQYF.